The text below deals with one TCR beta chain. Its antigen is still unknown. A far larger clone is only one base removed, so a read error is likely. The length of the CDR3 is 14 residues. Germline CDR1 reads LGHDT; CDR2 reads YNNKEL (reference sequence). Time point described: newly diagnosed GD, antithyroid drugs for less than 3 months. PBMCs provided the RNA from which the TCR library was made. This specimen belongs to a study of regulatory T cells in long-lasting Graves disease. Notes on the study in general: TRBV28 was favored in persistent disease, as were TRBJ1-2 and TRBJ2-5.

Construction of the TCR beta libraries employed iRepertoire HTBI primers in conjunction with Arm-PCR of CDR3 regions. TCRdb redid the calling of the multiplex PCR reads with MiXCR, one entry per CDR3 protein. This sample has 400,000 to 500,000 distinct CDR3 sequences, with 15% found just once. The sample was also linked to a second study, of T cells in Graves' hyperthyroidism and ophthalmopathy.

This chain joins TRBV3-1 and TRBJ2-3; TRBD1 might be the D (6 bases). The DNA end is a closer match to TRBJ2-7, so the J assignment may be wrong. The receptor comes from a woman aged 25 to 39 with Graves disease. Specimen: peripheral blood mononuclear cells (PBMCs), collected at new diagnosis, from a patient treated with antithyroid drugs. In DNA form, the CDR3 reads TGTGCCAGCACCCAGGGACATGACGCTGGGGAGCAGTACTTC. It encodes CASTQGHDAGEQYF.